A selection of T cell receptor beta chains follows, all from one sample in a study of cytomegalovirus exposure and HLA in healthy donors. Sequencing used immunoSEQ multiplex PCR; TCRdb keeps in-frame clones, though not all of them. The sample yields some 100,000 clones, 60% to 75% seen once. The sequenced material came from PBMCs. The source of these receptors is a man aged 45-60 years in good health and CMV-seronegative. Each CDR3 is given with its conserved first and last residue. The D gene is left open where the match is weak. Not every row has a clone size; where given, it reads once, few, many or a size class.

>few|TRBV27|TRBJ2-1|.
TGTGCCAGCAGTCCCCTGAGTAAGTTGCTGGCCGGAGGCTCGTCCTACAATGAGCAGTTCTTC
CASSPLSKLLAGGSSYNEQFF
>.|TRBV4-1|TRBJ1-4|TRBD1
TGCGCCAGCAGCCCGAGGGACAGGGCGAATGAAAAACTGTTTTTT
CASSPRDRANEKLFF
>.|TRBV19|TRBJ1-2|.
TGTGCCAGTAGAGGGGAGGTGGACACGATCTACACCTTC
CASRGEVDTIYTF
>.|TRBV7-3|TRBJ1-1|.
TGTGCCAGCAGCTTAGACGGGGGGGCTGAAGCTTTCTTT
CASSLDGGAEAFF
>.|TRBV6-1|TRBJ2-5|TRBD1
TGTGCCAGCAGTAAGGACAGGGACGAGACCCAGTACTTC
CASSKDRDETQYF
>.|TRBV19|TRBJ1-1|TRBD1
TGTGCCAGGGTGGCAGAGGGGGCTGTCACTGAAGCTTTCTTT
CARVAEGAVTEAFF
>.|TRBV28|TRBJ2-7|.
TGTGCCAGCAGTTTAGTGGGGAGCTCCTACGAGCAGTACTTC
CASSLVGSSYEQYF
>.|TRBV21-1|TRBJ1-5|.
TGTGCCAGCAGCAAAGAAAGGGCAGGGGAAGAGGATCAGCCCCAGCATTTT
CASSKERAGEEDQPQHF
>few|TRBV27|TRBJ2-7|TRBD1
TGTGCCAGCAGTTTACGGGACAGCCGGTACGAGCAGTACTTC
CASSLRDSRYEQYF
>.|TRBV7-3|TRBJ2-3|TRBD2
TGTGCCAGCAGCTTAAGTCTAGCGGGCACAGATACGCAGTATTTT
CASSLSLAGTDTQYF
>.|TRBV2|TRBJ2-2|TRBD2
TGTGCCAGCAGGGCTAGCGGGGGGGAGTCCGGGGAGCTGTTTTTT
CASRASGGESGELFF
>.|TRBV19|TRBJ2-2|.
TGTGCCAGTAGCCGGCCCCCCTCGGGCACCGGGGAGCTGTTTTTT
CASSRPPSGTGELFF
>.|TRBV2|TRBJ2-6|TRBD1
TGTGCCAGCAGTGGGACAGGGACTGGGGCCAACGTCCTGACTTTC
CASSGTGTGANVLTF
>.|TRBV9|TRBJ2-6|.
TGTGCCAGCAGCGCCACTTCTACTAGCCATTCTGGGGCCAACGTCCTGACTTTC
CASSATSTSHSGANVLTF
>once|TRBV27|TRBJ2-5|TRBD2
TGTGCCAGCAGGCAGAGGGCTAGCGGGGGTCCAGGGGAGACCCAGTACTTC
CASRQRASGGPGETQYF
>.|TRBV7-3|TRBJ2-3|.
TGTGCCAGCAGCTTAACGTTAGGGGGTACGCAGTATTTT
CASSLTLGGTQYF
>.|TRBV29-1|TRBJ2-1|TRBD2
TGCAGCGTGCGGGAGCAGTCTTCCCATGAGCAGTTCTTC
CSVREQSSHEQFF
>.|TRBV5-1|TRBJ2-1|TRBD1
TGCGCCAGCAGCACGACAGGGTACAATGAGCAGTTCTTC
CASSTTGYNEQFF
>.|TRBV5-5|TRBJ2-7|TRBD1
TGTGCCAGCAGCTTGGCCTGGACAGGGTTCCTCTACGAGCAGTACTTC
CASSLAWTGFLYEQYF
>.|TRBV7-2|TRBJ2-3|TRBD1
TGTGCCAGCAGCTTAGCCCTGGACAGGGGGACAGATACGCAGTATTTT
CASSLALDRGTDTQYF
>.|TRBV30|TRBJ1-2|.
TGTGCCTGGAGTGTTCACCCAGGGAAGAACTCTATCTTC
CAWSVHPGKNSIF
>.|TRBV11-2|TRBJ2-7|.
TGTGCCAGCAACTTTGCGGGGCCGGGGGACGAGCAGTACTTC
CASNFAGPGDEQYF
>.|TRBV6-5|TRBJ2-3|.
TGTGCCAGCAGTCCCGGACAGCAATCCACAGATACGCAGTATTTT
CASSPGQQSTDTQYF
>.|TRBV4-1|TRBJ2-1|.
TGCGCCAGCAGCCAAGGTCGCGGGAACATCTACAATGAGCAGTTCTTC
CASSQGRGNIYNEQFF
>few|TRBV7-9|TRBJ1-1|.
TGTGCCAGCAGCTTAGCGGGGAGGTGGACTGAAGCTTTCTTT
CASSLAGRWTEAFF
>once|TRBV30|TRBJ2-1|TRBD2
TGTGCCTGGAGTGTACCTAGCGGGGGAAATGAGCAGTTCTTC
CAWSVPSGGNEQFF
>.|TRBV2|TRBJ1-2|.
TGTGCCACCAAGAAGGGGGAAAACTACTATGGCTACACTTTC
CATKKGENYYGYTF
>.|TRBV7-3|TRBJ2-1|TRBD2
TGTGCCAGCAGCCATGGACCCAGCGGGAGGTCGTATGAGCAGTTCTTC
CASSHGPSGRSYEQFF
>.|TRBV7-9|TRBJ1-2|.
TGTGCCAGCAGCCCACAGGCTAACTATGGCTACACCTTC
CASSPQANYGYTF
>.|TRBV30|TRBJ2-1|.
TGTGCCTGGAGTGTACAGTACAATGAGCAGTTCTTC
CAWSVQYNEQFF
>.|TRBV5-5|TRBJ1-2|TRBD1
TGTGCCAGCAGCATCAGACAGGGGATAGGCTATGGCTACACCTTC
CASSIRQGIGYGYTF
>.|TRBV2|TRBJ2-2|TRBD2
TGTGCCAGCAGAAATAGCGGGACGACTTACACCGGGGAGCTGTTTTTT
CASRNSGTTYTGELFF
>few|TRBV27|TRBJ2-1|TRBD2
TGTGCCAGCAGTTTAAGACCTAGCGGGAGTAATGAGCAGTTCTTC
CASSLRPSGSNEQFF
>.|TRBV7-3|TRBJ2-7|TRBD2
TGTGCCAGCAGCCTACTAGCGGGAGGCACCTACGAGCAGTACTTC
CASSLLAGGTYEQYF
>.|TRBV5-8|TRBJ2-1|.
TGTGCCAGCAGCTTGGGGGGACTCTCATCCGGTGAGCAGTTCTTC
CASSLGGLSSGEQFF
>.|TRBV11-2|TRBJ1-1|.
TGTGCCAGCAGCTCGACAGGAAACACTGAAGCTTTCTTT
CASSSTGNTEAFF
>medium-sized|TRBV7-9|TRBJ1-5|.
TGTGCCAGCAGCTTCGGGGGGCAAGGGCAGCCCCAGCATTTT
CASSFGGQGQPQHF
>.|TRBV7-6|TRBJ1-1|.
TGTGCCAGCAGCTTAGCGCACCCAGGGTTGAACACTGAAGCTTTCTTT
CASSLAHPGLNTEAFF
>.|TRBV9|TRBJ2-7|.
TGTGCCAGCAGCGTATACAGCAGCTCCTACGAGCAGTACTTC
CASSVYSSSYEQYF
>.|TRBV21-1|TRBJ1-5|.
TGTGCCAGCAGCAAAGCTTGGCAGGGAGGTTATCAGCCCCAGCATTTT
CASSKAWQGGYQPQHF